The T cell receptor beta chain under discussion was sequenced for a study of blood T cell repertoires in COVID-19. About the study: Acute and convalescent COVID-19 samples came from the United States, Italy and Spain. Sources were T cells, B-cell-depleted T cells, or PBMCs; the material itself was cDNA or gDNA.

Libraries were prepared by immunoSEQ multiplex PCR; TCRdb keeps only in-frame clonotypes and omits some of them. This table holds 75,000 to 90,000 clones, 86% found once. The TCR originated in a man in his fifties with active COVID-19. Source material: peripheral blood.

CDR3: CAIRAGDEKLFF. The CDR3 DNA follows: TGTGCCATCCGCGCAGGGGATGAAAAACTGTTTTTT. V and J are TRBV10-3 and TRBJ1-4; a possible D gene is TRBD1 (6 bases). Trimming took off 8 bases at V and 6 bases at J, with 10 bases between the two ends. This CDR3 spans 12 amino acids. CDR1 ENHRY and CDR2 SYGVKD come from the germline V gene.